This entry lists 27 T cell receptor beta chains sequenced from one sample in a study of OX40 agonist ivuxolimab in advanced cancers. Data came from immunoSEQ multiplex PCR; TCRdb stores just in-frame clones and leaves some out. The sample comprises roughly 26,000 clones, about 70% of which are singletons, and approximately 14% rests with the top ten. Sequences were derived from CD4+ or CD8+ T cells sorted from blood, sampled in a trial of the OX40 agonist ivuxolimab. Source of these receptors: an adult with an advanced solid tumor such as melanoma, head and neck, liver or kidney cancer.

Concerning this clone: Sequence at one end of the junction differs from germline and may be a read error. This chain links TRBV7-2 with TRBJ2-7; D perhaps matches TRBD1 (5 bases). The CDR3 has 13 residues. Germline CDR1 SGHTA, CDR2 FQGNSA. CDR3 amino acids: CANSSVTGYEQYF. For the CDR3, the DNA is TGTGCCAACAGCTCAGTAACAGGATACGAGCAGTACTTC.

This CDR3 reads CASRDLQGAGTEAFF. The CDR3 nucleotides are TGTGCCAGTAGGGATCTACAGGGGGCTGGGACTGAAGCTTTCTTT. The chain combines TRBV19 with TRBJ1-1; 9 positions match TRBD1. CDR3 length: 15 amino acids. Trimming removed 6 bases from V and 5 bases from J; junction bases left unmatched: 10. CDR1 is LNHDA and CDR2 is SQIVND in the germline V gene (reference sequence).

This clone turned up a few times. The chain joins TRBV29-1 to TRBJ2-5, with a tentative D call TRBD2 (6 bases). The CDR3 loop spans 11 amino acids. Germline loops: CDR1 SQVTM, CDR2 ANQGSEA. Trimming shortened V by 7 bases and J by 4 bases, and 10 bases separated the two germline ends. CDR3 amino acids: CSGGTTETQYF. The CDR3 DNA reads TGCAGCGGCGGGACGACAGAGACCCAGTACTTC.

The V and J genes are TRBV27 and TRBJ1-1; 9 bases map to TRBD1. The trim removed 4 bases at V and 11 bases at J, leaving 17 bases unmatched. Germline CDR1 MNHEY, CDR2 SMNVEV (reference sequence). The CDR3 totals 16 residues. CDR3 nucleotide sequence: TGTGCCAGCAGTTCACGAACGACAGGGGGGGGTTCTAGGGCTTTCTTT. This sequence encodes CASSSRTTGGGSRAFF.

This rearrangement joins TRBV5-3 to TRBJ2-6, with a weak D call TRBD2 (5 bases). TRBV5-3 is an open reading frame whose function is uncertain. Trimming removed 0 bases from V and 3 bases from J, with 7 bases in between. The CDR3 runs to 15 residues. In nucleotides, the CDR3 is TGTGCCAGAAGCTTGGCGGGAAATGGGGCCAACGTCCTGACTTTC. Its translation is CARSLAGNGANVLTF.

V gene TRBV7-6 combines with J gene TRBJ2-6; possibly TRBD1 for D (5 bases). CDR3 length equals 18 residues. Germline V lookup: CDR1 SGHVS, CDR2 FNYEAQ. Trimming shortened V by 1 base and J by 2 bases, and 15 bases separated the two germline ends. The CDR3 DNA reads TGTGCCAGCAGCTTAGATGGCAGGGTAGGGGCTGGGGCCAACGTCCTGACTTTC. Protein product: CASSLDGRVGAGANVLTF.

The chain carries TRBV11-2 and TRBJ1-5, with no clear D. The germline CDR1 and CDR2 sequences are SGHAT and FQNNGV. Trimming left V 1 base short and J 0 bases short, with 7 bases between. The CDR3 runs 15 residues. CDR3 in amino acids: CASSLGADSNQPQHF. DNA of the CDR3: TGTGCCAGCAGCTTAGGAGCAGATAGCAATCAGCCCCAGCATTTT.

The J gene is TRBJ2-5, the V gene TRBV5-1; TRBD1 matches 9 bases. The end of the DNA is better explained by TRBJ2-7, so the J call may be wrong. Germline V gives CDR1 SGHRS, CDR2 YFSETQ. The CDR3 totals 14 residues. CDR3: CASSPGQGSYEQYF. The CDR3 nucleotides are TGCGCCAGCAGCCCTGGACAGGGGTCCTACGAGCAGTACTTC.

The V gene is TRBV5-1, the J gene TRBJ2-1; D is uncertain. This CDR3 is built from 14 residues. The germline CDR1 and CDR2 sequences are SGHRS and YFSETQ. V lost 0 bases, J lost 8 bases, and 12 bases lay in between. The DNA for the CDR3 is TGCGCCAGCAGCTTGGCCCCACCGATCTATGAGCAGTTCTTC. Its translation is CASSLAPPIYEQFF.

The rearrangement uses TRBV6-1 and TRBJ2-7; TRBD1 aligns across 7 bases. This CDR3 has 15 amino acids. Looked up from germline, CDR1 is MNHNS and CDR2 is SASEGT. The V segment lost 3 bases and the J segment 3 bases; nucleotides outside the gene matches: 8. The CDR3 DNA sequence: TGTGCCAGCAGTGATCCTAGACAGGGACACTACGAGCAGTACTTC. It codes for CASSDPRQGHYEQYF.

This chain joins TRBV7-2 and TRBJ1-5, with 10 bases fitting TRBD1. CDR1 SGHTA and CDR2 FQGNSA come from the germline V gene. The CDR3 is made up of 16 amino acids. The junction had 7 bases not matched to a gene; V was cut back by 6 bases and J by 2 bases. Here the CDR3 DNA reads TGTGCCAGCAGAAGACAGGGGGCATACGGCAATCAGCCCCAGCATTTT. This gives the protein CASRRQGAYGNQPQHF. The whole variable domain, remainder taken from reference TRBV7-2 and TRBJ1-5, is GAGVSQSPSNKVTEKGKDVELRCDPISGHTALYWYRQSLGQGLEFLIYFQGNSAPDKSGLPSDRFSAERTGGSVSTLTIQRTQQEDSAVYLCASRRQGAYGNQPQHFGDGTRLSIL.

This clone was counted between two and nine times. V is TRBV6-6 and J is TRBJ1-5, with D tentatively TRBD1 (5 bases). The CDR3 loop spans 14 amino acids. V lost 4 bases and J lost 3, with 10 bases in between. Germline lookup yields CDR1 MNHNY and CDR2 SVGAGI (reference sequence). CDR3 coding DNA: TGTGCCAGCAGTTCAGGAGGGGACAATCAGCCCCAGCATTTT. It encodes CASSSGGDNQPQHF.

V is TRBV18 and J is TRBJ1-4; D gene unclear. Germline V CDR1 and CDR2: KGHSH, LQKENI. V was pared by 5 bases and J by 0 bases, with 7 bases between. This CDR3 has 14 residues. In nucleotides, the CDR3 is TGTGCCAGCTCAGGAGGAGCAACTAATGAAAAACTGTTTTTT. Amino acids: CASSGGATNEKLFF.

The rearrangement joins TRBV19 to TRBJ2-7; D tentatively fits TRBD1 or TRBD2 (5 bases each). Germline V gene data show CDR1 as LNHDA and CDR2 as SQIVND (reference sequence). The CDR3 is 14 amino acids. V was clipped by 1 base and J by 5 bases, with 12 bases between them. The CDR3: CASSIVVGDHEQYF. The DNA for the CDR3 is TGTGCCAGTAGTATAGTAGTAGGGGACCACGAGCAGTACTTC.

This chain links TRBV5-1 with TRBJ1-4; D is undetermined. Germline loops: CDR1 SGHRS, CDR2 YFSETQ. This CDR3 has 15 residues. The V gene lost 4 bases and the J gene lost 3 bases, with 13 bases spanning the gap. The CDR3 here is CASSPSADPNEKLFF. For the CDR3, the DNA is TGCGCCAGCAGCCCCTCGGCGGATCCTAATGAAAAACTGTTTTTT.

This clone was observed a handful of times. The rearrangement joins TRBV5-1 to TRBJ2-3; 7 nucleotides align to TRBD2. J was trimmed by 4 bases and V by 0 bases; bases with no gene match: 8. Germline loops: CDR1 SGHRS, CDR2 YFSETQ. This CDR3 has 16 amino acids. CDR3 in amino acids: CASSLGSSGASDTQYF. CDR3 in DNA: TGCGCCAGCAGCTTGGGATCCAGCGGGGCCTCAGATACGCAGTATTTT.

The rearrangement links TRBV11-2 to TRBJ2-2; D is undetermined. CDR3 size: 14 residues. V shed 5 bases and J shed 6 bases, with 13 bases lying between them. Germline CDR1 and CDR2: SGHAT and FQNNGV. The CDR3 is CASSPRPGSGELFF. CDR3 DNA sequence: TGTGCCAGCAGCCCCCGACCTGGATCCGGGGAGCTGTTTTTT. Complete variable domain (other parts from reference TRBV11-2 and TRBJ2-2): EAGVAQSPRYKIIEKRQSVAFWCNPISGHATLYWYQQILGQGPKLLIQFQNNGVVDDSQLPKDRFSAERLKGVDSTLKIQPAKLEDSAVYLCASSPRPGSGELFFGEGSRLTVL.

The genes are TRBV19 and TRBJ2-3; TRBD1 or TRBD2 may be the D gene (6 bases each). V lost 0 bases and J 9 bases, leaving 7 bases between the germline ends. Germline assignment: CDR1 LNHDA and CDR2 SQIVND (reference sequence). The CDR3 covers 12 residues. DNA for the CDR3: TGTGCCAGTAGTATAGAAGGGGGGACGCAGTATTTT. It codes for CASSIEGGTQYF.

This clone was counted a few times. The chain employs TRBV27 and TRBJ2-1, with D tentatively TRBD2 (6 bases). Germline-derived CDR1 and CDR2 are MNHEY and SMNVEV (reference sequence). The V and J ends lost 7 bases and 9 bases respectively, with 25 bases between them. The CDR3 has 16 amino acids. CDR3 nucleotides: TGTGCCAGCAATCTAGATGGACTACCCGAACCAGGTGAGCAGTTCTTC. Translating gives CASNLDGLPEPGEQFF.

This clone has only a few counts. The chain has TRBV6-5 and TRBJ2-7; tentatively, D is TRBD2 (7 bases). V lost 2 bases, J lost 0 bases, and 14 bases lay in between. The length of the CDR3 is 16 residues. Germline V gives CDR1 MNHEY, CDR2 SVGAGI. The CDR3: CASSYGGGGSSYEQYF. The CDR3 nucleotides read TGTGCCAGCAGTTACGGAGGGGGGGGGAGCTCCTACGAGCAGTACTTC.

This clone was counted a few times. The genes are TRBV7-2 and TRBJ1-1; tentative D call: TRBD1 (5 bases). Germline V gene sequence: CDR1 SGHTA, CDR2 FQGNSA. The germline V and J ends were trimmed by 6 bases and 2 bases, with 10 bases remaining between them. The CDR3 runs to 13 residues. This chain's CDR3 is CASRIQGNTEAFF. The CDR3 DNA sequence: TGTGCCAGCAGGATTCAGGGAAACACTGAAGCTTTCTTT.

The V call is TRBV18, the J call TRBJ1-4; TRBD1 might be the D (6 bases). Germline values: CDR1 KGHSH, CDR2 LQKENI. V lost 2 bases to trimming and J lost 4 bases, with 14 bases between them. CDR3 length: 16 residues. The CDR3 is CASSPEPRGNNEKLFF. As DNA, the CDR3 is TGTGCCAGCTCACCAGAACCCAGGGGAAATAATGAAAAACTGTTTTTT. Together with reference TRBV18 and TRBJ1-4, the CDR3 gives the full variable domain: NAGVMQNPRHLVRRRGQEARLRCSPMKGHSHVYWYRQLPEEGLKFMVYLQKENIIDESGMPKERFSAEFPKEGPSILRIQQVVRGDSAAYFCASSPEPRGNNEKLFFGSGTQLSVL.

The chain employs TRBV5-4 and TRBJ1-1; the D is unclear. Germline V gives CDR1 SGHNT, CDR2 YYREEE (reference sequence). Deletions cut 1 base from V and 1 base from J, with 8 bases between. The CDR3 spans 14 residues. The CDR3 sequence is CASSLSRGNTEAFF. CDR3 nucleotides: TGTGCCAGCAGCTTGAGTCGGGGGAACACTGAAGCTTTCTTT.

The chain carries TRBV4-1 and TRBJ2-7, with 11 bases matching TRBD1. CDR1 is MGHRA, CDR2 YSYEKL, per germline. CDR3 size: 16 residues. The J segment lost 2 bases and the V segment lost 1 base, leaving 4 bases of the junction unmatched. The CDR3 nucleotides read TGCGCCAGCAGCCAAGTGTTGGGACAGGGGGCCTACGAGCAGTACTTC. Translation: CASSQVLGQGAYEQYF.

The gene calls are TRBV2 and TRBJ2-1, with TRBD2 matching 12 bases. The germline gives CDR1 SNHLY, CDR2 FYNNEI. Trimming removed 6 bases from V and 4 bases from J; junction bases left unmatched: 13. The CDR3 spans 18 residues. The CDR3 spells CASRMTSGGIRGYNEQFF. CDR3 DNA sequence: TGTGCCAGCAGGATGACTAGCGGGGGCATCAGGGGGTACAATGAGCAGTTCTTC.

The genes are TRBV14 and TRBJ1-6, with unresolved D. Trimming shortened V by 5 bases and J by 7 bases, and 12 bases separated the two germline ends. The CDR3 is 14 amino acids. Germline lookup yields CDR1 SGHDN and CDR2 FVKESK. In DNA, the CDR3 is TGTGCCAGCAGCTTCGACCTACCGAATTCACCCCTCCACTTT. Its translation: CASSFDLPNSPLHF.

This clone was counted only a few times. The chain recombines TRBV15 with TRBJ2-5; 7 positions agree with TRBD1. The CDR3 extends over 14 amino acids. Losses at the gene ends were 4 bases for V and 5 bases for J; bases not matched to a gene: 7. Germline CDR1 is LNHNV and CDR2 is YYDKDF (reference sequence). The CDR3 loop reads CATSIRQGWETQYF. The DNA for the CDR3 is TGTGCCACCAGCATTAGACAGGGTTGGGAGACCCAGTACTTC.